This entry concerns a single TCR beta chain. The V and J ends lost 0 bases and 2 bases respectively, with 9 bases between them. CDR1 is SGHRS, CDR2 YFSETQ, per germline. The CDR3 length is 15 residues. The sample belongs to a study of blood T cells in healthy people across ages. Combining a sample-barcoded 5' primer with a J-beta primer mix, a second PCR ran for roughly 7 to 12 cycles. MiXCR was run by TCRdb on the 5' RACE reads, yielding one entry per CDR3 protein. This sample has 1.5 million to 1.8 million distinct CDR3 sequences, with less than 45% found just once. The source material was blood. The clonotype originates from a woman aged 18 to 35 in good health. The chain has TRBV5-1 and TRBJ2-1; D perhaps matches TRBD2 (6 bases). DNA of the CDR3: TGCGCCAGCAGCTTGGGGGACTGGGCCTACAATGAGCAGTTCTTC. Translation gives CASSLGDWAYNEQFF.